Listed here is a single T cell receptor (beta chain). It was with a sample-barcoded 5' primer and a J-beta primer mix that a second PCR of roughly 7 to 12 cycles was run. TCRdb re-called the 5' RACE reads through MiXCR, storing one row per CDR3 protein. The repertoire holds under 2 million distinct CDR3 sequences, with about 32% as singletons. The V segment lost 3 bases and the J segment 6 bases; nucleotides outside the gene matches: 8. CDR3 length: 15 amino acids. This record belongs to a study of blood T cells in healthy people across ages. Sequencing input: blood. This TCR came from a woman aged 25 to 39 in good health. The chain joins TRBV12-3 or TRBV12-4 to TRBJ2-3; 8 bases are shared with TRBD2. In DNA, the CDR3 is TGTGCCAGCAGTTTTGCCAGCGGGAGAGAGGATACGCAGTATTTT. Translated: CASSFASGREDTQYF.